This T cell receptor beta chain was captured in a study of control samples from healthy donors and cancer patients. Clones were read by immunoSEQ multiplex PCR, and TCRdb kept only the in-frame ones, dropping some. The sample records roughly 41,000 clones, roughly 94% being singletons. The germline V and J ends were trimmed by 5 bases and 12 bases, with 20 bases remaining between them. This CDR3 comprises 14 residues. Germline values: CDR1 SNHLY, CDR2 FYNNEI. The sequence was collected from a man aged 60-69 years in good health. Sequencing input: blood. The chain employs TRBV2 and TRBJ1-5, with D perhaps matching TRBD1 (6 bases). DNA of the CDR3: TGTGCCAGCAGTAAAGAAGGGGGGACGGGATACCAGCATTTT. Its translation is CASSKEGGTGYQHF.